This record concerns one TCR beta chain sequence. This specimen comes from a study of technical replicates of blood from several donors. Germline CDR1 MGHRA, CDR2 YSYEKL. V was cut by 4 bases and J by 1 base, with 13 bases left in between. The CDR3 runs to 15 residues. TCRdb keeps only in-frame clones here, not all; method: immunoSEQ multiplex PCR. The data contain about 80,000 clones, 97% of them singletons. Specimen: T cells isolated from PBMCs. The chain joins TRBV4-1 to TRBJ2-5; maybe TRBD2 (6 bases). This receptor was taken from a human donor in good health. The CDR3 protein is CASSPRFGGQETQYF. In DNA, the CDR3 is TGCGCCAGCAGCCCTAGGTTCGGGGGCCAAGAGACCCAGTACTTC.